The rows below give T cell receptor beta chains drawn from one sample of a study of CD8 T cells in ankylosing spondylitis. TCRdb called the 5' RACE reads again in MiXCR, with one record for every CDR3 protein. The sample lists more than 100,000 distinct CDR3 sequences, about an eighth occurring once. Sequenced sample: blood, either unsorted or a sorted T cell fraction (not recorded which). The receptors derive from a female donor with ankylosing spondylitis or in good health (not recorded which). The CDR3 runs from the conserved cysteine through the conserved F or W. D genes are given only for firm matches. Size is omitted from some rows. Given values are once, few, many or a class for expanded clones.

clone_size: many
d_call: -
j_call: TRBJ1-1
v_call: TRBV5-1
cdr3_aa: CASSLEGTGRMGTEAFF

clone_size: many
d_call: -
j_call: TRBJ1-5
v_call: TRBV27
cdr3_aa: CASSKTTALNQPQHF

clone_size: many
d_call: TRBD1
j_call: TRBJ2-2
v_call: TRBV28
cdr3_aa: CASSLGQGMSGELFF

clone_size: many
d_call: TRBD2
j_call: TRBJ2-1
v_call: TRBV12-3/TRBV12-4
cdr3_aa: CASSLMLAGVGEQFF

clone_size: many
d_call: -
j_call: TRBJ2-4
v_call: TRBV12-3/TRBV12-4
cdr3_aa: CASMDRDKNIQYF

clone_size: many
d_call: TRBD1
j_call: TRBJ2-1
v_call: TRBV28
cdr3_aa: CASSPGTGVIF

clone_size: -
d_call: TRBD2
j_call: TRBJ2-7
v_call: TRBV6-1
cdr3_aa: CASTETGAGYYEQYF

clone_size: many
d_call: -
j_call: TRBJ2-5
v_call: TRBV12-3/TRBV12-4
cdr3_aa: CASSPDAGTQETQYF

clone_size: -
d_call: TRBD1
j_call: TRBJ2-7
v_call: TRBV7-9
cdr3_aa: CASSLEGPGQGFYEQYF

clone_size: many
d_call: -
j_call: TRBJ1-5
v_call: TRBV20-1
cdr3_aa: CSARAGQSRSNQPQHF

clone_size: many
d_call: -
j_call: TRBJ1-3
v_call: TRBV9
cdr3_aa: CASSVRDGSSGNTIYF

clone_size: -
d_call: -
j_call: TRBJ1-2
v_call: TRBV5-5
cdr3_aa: CASSSAPGPRGYGYTF

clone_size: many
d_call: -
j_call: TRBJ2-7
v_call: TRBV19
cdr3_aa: CASSPGTGTYEQYF

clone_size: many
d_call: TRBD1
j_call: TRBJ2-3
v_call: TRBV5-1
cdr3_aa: CASRSGQETDTQYF

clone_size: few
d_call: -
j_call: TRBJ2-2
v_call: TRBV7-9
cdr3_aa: CASGPTTAGTGELFF

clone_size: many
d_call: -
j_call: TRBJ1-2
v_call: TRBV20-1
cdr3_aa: CSAGPGSNNYGYTF

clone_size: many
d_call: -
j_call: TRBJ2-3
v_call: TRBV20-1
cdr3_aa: CSATLGDTQYF

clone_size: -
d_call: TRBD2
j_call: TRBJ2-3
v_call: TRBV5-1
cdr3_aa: CASSLGSGGATDTQYF

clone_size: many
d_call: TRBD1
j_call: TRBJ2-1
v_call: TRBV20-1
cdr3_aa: CSAIDRGTQFF

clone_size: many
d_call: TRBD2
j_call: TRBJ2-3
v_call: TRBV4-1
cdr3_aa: CASSQDRDYPGTDTQYF

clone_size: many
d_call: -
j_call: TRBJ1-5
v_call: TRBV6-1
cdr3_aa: CASTQGDSNQPQHF

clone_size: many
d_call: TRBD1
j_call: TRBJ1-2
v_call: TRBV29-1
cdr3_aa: CSAEVNGQGYGYTF

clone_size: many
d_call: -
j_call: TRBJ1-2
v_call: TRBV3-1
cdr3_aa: CASSYEDSSSFYGYTF

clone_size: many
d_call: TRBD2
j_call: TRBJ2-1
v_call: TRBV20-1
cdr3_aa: CSARDFGVSGSWSEQFF

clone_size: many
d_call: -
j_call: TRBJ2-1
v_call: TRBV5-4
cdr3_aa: CAGRSEGRAYNEQFF

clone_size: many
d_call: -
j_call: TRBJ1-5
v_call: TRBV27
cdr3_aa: CASSLSGRGPQHF